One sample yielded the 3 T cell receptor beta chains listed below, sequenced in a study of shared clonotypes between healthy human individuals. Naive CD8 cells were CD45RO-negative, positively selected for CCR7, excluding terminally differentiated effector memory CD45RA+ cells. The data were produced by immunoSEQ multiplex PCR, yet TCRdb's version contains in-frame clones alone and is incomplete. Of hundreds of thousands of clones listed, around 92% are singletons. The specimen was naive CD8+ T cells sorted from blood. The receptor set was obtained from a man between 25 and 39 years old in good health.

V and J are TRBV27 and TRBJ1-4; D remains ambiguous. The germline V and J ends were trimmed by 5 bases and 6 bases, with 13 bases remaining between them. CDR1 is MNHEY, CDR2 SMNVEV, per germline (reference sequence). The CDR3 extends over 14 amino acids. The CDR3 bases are TGTGCCAGCAGTCCGTTGACGGCCCATGAAAAACTGTTTTTT. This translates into CASSPLTAHEKLFF.

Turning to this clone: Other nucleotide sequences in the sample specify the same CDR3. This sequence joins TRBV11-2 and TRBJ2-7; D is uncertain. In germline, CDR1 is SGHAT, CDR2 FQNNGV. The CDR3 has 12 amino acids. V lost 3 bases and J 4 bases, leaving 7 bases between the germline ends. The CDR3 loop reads CASSFGGYEQYF. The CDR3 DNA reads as TGTGCCAGCAGCTTCGGCGGATACGAGCAGTACTTC.

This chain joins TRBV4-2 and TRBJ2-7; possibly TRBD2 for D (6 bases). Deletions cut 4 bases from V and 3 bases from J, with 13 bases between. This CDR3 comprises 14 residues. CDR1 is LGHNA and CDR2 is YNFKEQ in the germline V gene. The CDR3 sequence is CASSPRGGVYEQYF. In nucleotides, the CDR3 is TGTGCCAGCAGCCCGAGGGGAGGCGTCTACGAGCAGTACTTC.